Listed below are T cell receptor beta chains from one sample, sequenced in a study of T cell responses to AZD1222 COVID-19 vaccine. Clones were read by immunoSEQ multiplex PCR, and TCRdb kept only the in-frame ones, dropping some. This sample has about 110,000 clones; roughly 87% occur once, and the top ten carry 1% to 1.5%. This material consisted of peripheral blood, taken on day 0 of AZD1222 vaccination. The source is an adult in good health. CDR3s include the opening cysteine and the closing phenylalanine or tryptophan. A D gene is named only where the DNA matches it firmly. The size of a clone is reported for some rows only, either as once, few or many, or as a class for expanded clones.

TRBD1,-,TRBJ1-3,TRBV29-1,CSVRTGSILSGNTIYF,TGCAGCGTCCGGACAGGGAGTATTTTGTCTGGAAACACCATATATTTT
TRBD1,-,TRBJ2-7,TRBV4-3,CASSQDKGTGTHEQYF,TGCGCCAGCAGCCAAGATAAAGGGACAGGGACCCACGAGCAGTACTTC
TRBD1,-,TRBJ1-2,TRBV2,CASKFFSWGGQPNYGYTF,TGTGCCAGCAAGTTCTTTTCCTGGGGGGGACAGCCCAACTATGGCTACACCTTC
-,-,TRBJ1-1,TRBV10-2,CASSESGSVAFF,TGCGCCAGCAGTGAGTCGGGGAGCGTAGCTTTCTTT
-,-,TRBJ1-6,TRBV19,CASTTGNSPLHF,TGTGCCAGTACCACAGGGAATTCACCCCTCCACTTT
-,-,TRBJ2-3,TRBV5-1,CASSLRGHPSDTQYF,TGCGCCAGCAGCTTGCGGGGCCACCCCTCTGATACGCAGTATTTT
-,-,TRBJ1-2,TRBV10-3,CAIRPEDVLGGYTF,TGTGCCATCAGGCCGGAGGACGTTTTAGGTGGCTACACCTTC
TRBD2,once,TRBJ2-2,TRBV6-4,CASRRKTSGGLNTGELFF,TGTGCCAGCAGGAGGAAGACTAGCGGGGGGTTGAACACCGGGGAGCTGTTTTTT
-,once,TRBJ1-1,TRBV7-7,CASSLFGGSGAKNTEAFF,TGTGCCAGCAGCTTATTCGGGGGGTCAGGGGCGAAGAACACTGAAGCTTTCTTT
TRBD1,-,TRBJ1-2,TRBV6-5,CASSYGGQFYGYTF,TGTGCCAGCAGTTACGGGGGACAGTTCTATGGCTACACCTTC
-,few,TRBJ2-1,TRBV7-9,CASSSDRFF,TGTGCCAGCAGTTCCGATCGGTTCTTC
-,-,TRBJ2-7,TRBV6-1,CASSGGRSSLRGQYF,TGTGCCAGCAGTGGGGGCCGGAGTAGTCTACGAGGGCAGTACTTC
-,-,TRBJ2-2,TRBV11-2,CASSEQHTGELFF,TGTGCCAGCAGCGAACAACACACCGGGGAGCTGTTTTTT
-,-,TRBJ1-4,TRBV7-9,CASSSDPGRDEKLFF,TGTGCCAGCAGCTCCGACCCCGGTCGGGACGAAAAACTGTTTTTT
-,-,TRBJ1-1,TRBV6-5,CATISSYLPGEAFF,TGTGCCACCATATCCTCTTATTTACCAGGTGAAGCTTTCTTT
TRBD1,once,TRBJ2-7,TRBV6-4,CASGGGQGLGGRSYEQYF,TGTGCCAGCGGGGGCGGACAGGGTTTAGGGGGACGCTCCTACGAGCAGTACTTC